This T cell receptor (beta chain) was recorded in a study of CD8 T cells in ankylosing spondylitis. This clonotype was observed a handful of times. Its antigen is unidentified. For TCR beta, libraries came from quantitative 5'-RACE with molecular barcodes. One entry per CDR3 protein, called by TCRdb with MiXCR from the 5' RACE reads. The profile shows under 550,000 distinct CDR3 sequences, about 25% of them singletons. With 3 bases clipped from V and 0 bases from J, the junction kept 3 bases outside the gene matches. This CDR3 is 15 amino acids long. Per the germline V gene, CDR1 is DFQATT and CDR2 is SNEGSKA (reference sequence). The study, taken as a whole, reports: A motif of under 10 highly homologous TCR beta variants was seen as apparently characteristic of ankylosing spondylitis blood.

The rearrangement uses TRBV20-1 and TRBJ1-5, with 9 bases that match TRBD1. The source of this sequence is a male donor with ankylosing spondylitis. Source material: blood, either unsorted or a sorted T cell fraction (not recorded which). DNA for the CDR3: TGCAGTGCTAGCCTGGGACAGGGTAGCAATCAGCCCCAGCATTTT. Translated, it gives CSASLGQGSNQPQHF.